The rows below give T cell receptor beta chains drawn from one sample of a study of blood T cell repertoires in COVID-19. TCRdb's copy holds only in-frame clones and misses some; the assay was immunoSEQ multiplex PCR. In the table there are 200,000 to 250,000 clones, around 80% of which are singletons. Sequenced sample: peripheral blood. These TCRs come from a man aged 45-65 years with active or convalescent COVID-19. Each CDR3 is given with its conserved first and last residue. Each record gives: clone size, D gene, V gene, J gene, CDR3 DNA, CDR3 protein. D genes are given only for firm matches. Only part of the rows carry a size: once, few, many, or a class if the clone is expanded.

clone_size: -
d_call: TRBD2
v_call: TRBV5-5
j_call: TRBJ2-5
cdr3_nt: TGTGCCAGCAGCTTGGCAGCTGGACTAGCGGAGACCCAGTACTTC
cdr3_aa: CASSLAAGLAETQYF

clone_size: -
d_call: -
v_call: TRBV4-1
j_call: TRBJ2-3
cdr3_nt: TGCGCCAGCAGCCAAGGGAGGGCGGATACGCAGTATTTT
cdr3_aa: CASSQGRADTQYF

clone_size: -
d_call: -
v_call: TRBV21-1
j_call: TRBJ2-7
cdr3_nt: TGTGCCAGCAGCAAACGGGACAGGGTTCGATACGAGCAGTACTTC
cdr3_aa: CASSKRDRVRYEQYF

clone_size: few
d_call: -
v_call: TRBV7-4
j_call: TRBJ1-5
cdr3_nt: TGTGCCAGCAGCCCGACTACCGGGACACCGGATAGCAATCAGCCCCAGCATTTT
cdr3_aa: CASSPTTGTPDSNQPQHF

clone_size: once
d_call: TRBD1
v_call: TRBV7-9
j_call: TRBJ2-1
cdr3_nt: TGTGCCAGCAGGGGAGGATGGTCAGGGGGCAGGAATGAGCAGTTCTTC
cdr3_aa: CASRGGWSGGRNEQFF

clone_size: -
d_call: -
v_call: TRBV2
j_call: TRBJ1-4
cdr3_nt: TGTGCCAGCAGATACGGGGCTAATGAAAAACTGTTTTTT
cdr3_aa: CASRYGANEKLFF

clone_size: -
d_call: -
v_call: TRBV19
j_call: TRBJ1-2
cdr3_nt: TGTGCCAGTAGCCCCGGAGGGGTGGACTATGGCTACACCTTC
cdr3_aa: CASSPGGVDYGYTF

clone_size: -
d_call: TRBD2
v_call: TRBV7-2
j_call: TRBJ2-5
cdr3_nt: TGTGCCAGCAGCTGGGGGGGTAGCGGGCCTCAAGAGACCCAGTACTTC
cdr3_aa: CASSWGGSGPQETQYF

clone_size: once
d_call: -
v_call: TRBV10-3
j_call: TRBJ1-3
cdr3_nt: TGTGCCATCAGCGCGGAACCTCATGGAAACACCATATATTTT
cdr3_aa: CAISAEPHGNTIYF

clone_size: -
d_call: TRBD1
v_call: TRBV11-2
j_call: TRBJ1-3
cdr3_nt: TGTGCCAGCAGCCAAAACAGGGGTCGGAACACCATATATTTT
cdr3_aa: CASSQNRGRNTIYF

clone_size: -
d_call: -
v_call: TRBV4-1
j_call: TRBJ1-1
cdr3_nt: TGCGCCAGCAGCCACAAAACGGGAGGGGGTTCGTTGAACACTGAAGCTTTCTTT
cdr3_aa: CASSHKTGGGSLNTEAFF